A single sample is the source of the 30 T cell receptor beta chains below, sequenced in a study of CD8 T cells in Susac syndrome. Random hexamers primed reverse transcription of about 0.45 to 1 ug RNA. TCRdb reanalysed the immunoSEQ multiplex PCR reads using MiXCR and keeps one entry per CDR3 protein. The sample yields about 120,000 distinct CDR3 sequences, just under 95% seen once. The material sequenced was CD8+ T cells from PBMCs. These receptors came from a human donor with Susac syndrome.

This chain joins TRBV20-1 and TRBJ2-7, with D unresolved. CDR3 length: 15 residues. The V gene's germline CDR1 is DFQATT and CDR2 SNEGSKA (reference sequence). Trimming left V 1 base short and J 0 bases short, with 13 bases between. The DNA of the CDR3 is TGCAGTGCTAGAGCCGCTTACCATAGCTCCTACGAGCAGTACTTC. Translated: CSARAAYHSSYEQYF.

The rearrangement joins TRBV20-1 to TRBJ2-2, with D unresolved. CDR1 and CDR2 from the germline V gene are DFQATT and SNEGSKA (reference sequence). The CDR3 spans 13 residues. V lost 0 bases and J lost 4, with 6 bases in between. CDR3 sequence (DNA): TGCAGTGCTAGAGATGTAGGCACCGGGGAGCTGTTTTTT. It yields the protein CSARDVGTGELFF.

The CDR3 region is CSVGGTVSNYGYTF. The CDR3 DNA sequence: TGCAGCGTGGGGGGGACAGTATCAAACTATGGCTACACCTTC. The chain joins TRBV29-1 to TRBJ1-2; 7 bases map to TRBD1. Germline CDR1 SQVTM, CDR2 ANQGSEA. The CDR3 sequence is 14 residues long. Trimming cost V 6 bases and J 2 bases; bases outside gene matches: 9. The variable domain in full, completed from reference TRBV29-1 and TRBJ1-2, reads SAVISQKPSRDICQRGTSLTIQCQVDSQVTMMFWYRQQPGQSLTLIATANQGSEATYESGFVIDKFPISRPNLTFSTLTVSNMSPEDSSIYLCSVGGTVSNYGYTFGSGTRLTVV.

This chain connects TRBV27 to TRBJ1-2, with D hard to call. Germline V lookup: CDR1 MNHEY, CDR2 SMNVEV (reference sequence). Trimming stripped 6 bases from V and 6 bases from J, with 5 bases between. The length of the CDR3 is 10 residues. CDR3 bases: TGTGCCAGCAGGGGAGATGGCTACACCTTC. This sequence encodes CASRGDGYTF.

This chain links TRBV4-2 with TRBJ2-2; 8 bases line up with TRBD1. Trimming took 0 bases from V and 4 from J; bases not matched to a gene: 4. In germline, CDR1 is LGHNA, CDR2 YNFKEQ. CDR3 length: 16 residues. CDR3 loop: CASSQDGTGFTGELFF. CDR3 in DNA: TGTGCCAGCAGCCAAGACGGGACAGGATTCACCGGGGAGCTGTTTTTT.

The V call is TRBV4-1, the J call TRBJ2-7, with no clear D. Germline-derived CDR1 and CDR2 are MGHRA and YSYEKL. The CDR3 runs 13 residues. V lost 4 bases and J lost 2, with 9 bases in between. The CDR3 region is CASSRDGPYEQYF. CDR3 coding DNA: TGCGCCAGCAGCCGAGATGGCCCCTACGAGCAGTACTTC.

A single count supports this clonotype. The chain is built from TRBV29-1 and TRBJ2-2; D is uncertain. V was pared by 6 bases and J by 6 bases, with 11 bases between. Germline CDR1 SQVTM, CDR2 ANQGSEA. This CDR3 has 12 amino acids. This CDR3 is CSVLTIAGELFF. The DNA of the CDR3 is TGCAGCGTCCTGACAATCGCCGGGGAGCTGTTTTTT.

The V gene is TRBV7-9, the J gene TRBJ1-5, with D possibly TRBD1 on 6 matching bases. This CDR3 comprises 14 residues. CDR1 is SEHNR, CDR2 FQNEAQ, per germline (reference sequence). With 0 bases removed from V and 5 bases from J, the gap between germline ends came to 8 bases. The CDR3 sequence is CASSLADSDQPQHF. CDR3 bases: TGTGCCAGCAGCTTAGCGGACAGCGATCAGCCCCAGCATTTT.

The gene calls are TRBV5-6 and TRBJ2-1; possibly TRBD1 for D (5 bases). The CDR3 totals 15 residues. V lost 5 bases and J 3 bases, leaving 15 bases between the germline ends. Germline loops: CDR1 SGHDT, CDR2 YYEEEE. DNA for the CDR3: TGTGCCAGCAGTGTTCAGGGCTTTGTCTACAATGAGCAGTTCTTC. This translates into CASSVQGFVYNEQFF.

The chain has TRBV6-5 and TRBJ2-3, with 11 bases that match TRBD2. Germline CDR1 is MNHEY and CDR2 is SVGAGI. The CDR3 has 16 residues. Unmatched junction bases numbered 4, after V lost 2 bases and J lost 3 bases. The chain's CDR3 is CASSYLAGGKTDTQYF. The CDR3 DNA reads TGTGCCAGCAGTTACCTAGCGGGGGGTAAAACAGATACGCAGTATTTT.

This chain connects TRBV7-2 to TRBJ2-5, with D possibly TRBD2 on 7 matching bases. The germline V gene encodes CDR1 SGHTA and CDR2 FQGNSA. The CDR3 is 14 residues long. V lost 1 base and J lost 12, with 18 bases in between. As DNA, the CDR3 is TGTGCCAGCAGCTTAGTTGGTGGCGGGGGCCCCAAGTACTTC. Amino acid sequence: CASSLVGGGGPKYF.

The chain couples TRBV6-1 to TRBJ2-7; D gene ambiguous. Trimming took 2 bases from V and 0 from J, leaving 8 bases between them. CDR1 MNHNS and CDR2 SASEGT come from the germline V gene. The CDR3 totals 14 residues. The CDR3 spells CASSEYRSSYEQYF. As DNA, the CDR3 is TGTGCCAGCAGTGAATATCGGAGCTCCTACGAGCAGTACTTC.

The V and J genes are TRBV4-2 and TRBJ2-7, with 9 positions matching TRBD2. CDR3 length: 16 amino acids. Germline V lookup: CDR1 LGHNA, CDR2 YNFKEQ. J gave up 6 bases and V 3 bases, and 12 bases lay outside the gene matches. CDR3 amino acids: CASSHFTLRAGGEQYF. DNA for the CDR3: TGTGCCAGCAGCCATTTTACCTTGAGAGCGGGGGGCGAGCAGTACTTC.

V gene TRBV5-1 combines with J gene TRBJ2-5, with 12 bases fitting TRBD2. Germline trimming cut 0 bases from V and 1 base from J; bases unmatched to any gene: 7. The CDR3 has 18 residues. From germline, CDR1 is SGHRS and CDR2 YFSETQ. The CDR3 DNA is TGCGCCAGCAGCTTGGCGGGACTAGCGGGTCTTGGCCAAGAGACCCAGTACTTC. Translated: CASSLAGLAGLGQETQYF.

This chain connects TRBV29-1 to TRBJ1-2; 7 bases are shared with TRBD1. Germline trimming cut 1 base from V and 9 bases from J; bases unmatched to any gene: 8. The CDR3 consists of 13 residues. Per germline, CDR1 SQVTM and CDR2 ANQGSEA. DNA for the CDR3: TGCAGCGTTGAAGGCACAGGGGATTGGAGCTACACCTTC. Its translation is CSVEGTGDWSYTF.

This clonotype has just one count. The chain is built from TRBV9 and TRBJ2-3; 10 bases are shared with TRBD2. The CDR3 spans 15 residues. V shed 5 bases, J shed 4 bases, and the junction held 7 bases outside the gene matches. Germline V gives CDR1 SGDLS, CDR2 YYNGEE. In DNA, the CDR3 is TGTGCCAGCAGTGTCGGGACTAGCGTTTCAGATACGCAGTATTTT. Translation: CASSVGTSVSDTQYF. Supplemented by reference TRBV9 and TRBJ2-3, the full variable domain reads DSGVTQTPKHLITATGQRVTLRCSPRSGDLSVYWYQQSLDQGLQFLIQYYNGEERAKGNILERFSAQQFPDLHSELNLSSLELGDSALYFCASSVGTSVSDTQYFGPGTRLTVL.

The chain couples TRBV13 to TRBJ2-5; D is uncertain. V was trimmed by 1 base and J by 5 bases, leaving 14 bases between them. The V gene's germline CDR1 is PRHDT and CDR2 FYEKMQ (reference sequence). The CDR3 has 15 amino acids. In nucleotides, the CDR3 is TGTGCCAGCAGCTTAGCGTGGACCCCCGACGAGACCCAGTACTTC. Translation: CASSLAWTPDETQYF.

The V and J genes are TRBV14 and TRBJ2-3; D is perhaps TRBD1 (5 bases). The CDR3 covers 15 residues. V was clipped by 1 base and J by 0 bases, with 8 bases between them. Germline-derived CDR1 and CDR2 are SGHDN and FVKESK. CDR3 DNA sequence: TGTGCCAGCAGCCAAGGAGACAGAAGCACAGATACGCAGTATTTT. It is translated as CASSQGDRSTDTQYF.

The chain links TRBV29-1 to TRBJ2-7; D is undetermined. The CDR3 runs 15 residues. Germline V gene lookup returns CDR1 SQVTM and CDR2 ANQGSEA. Trimming stripped 4 bases from V and 2 bases from J, with 18 bases between. The CDR3 nucleotides read TGCAGCGTTGTTGTCCCTTCCCGGCCCCCCTACGAGCAGTACTTC. As protein: CSVVVPSRPPYEQYF.

The chain carries TRBV7-9 and TRBJ1-1; 9 nucleotides match TRBD1. From germline, CDR1 is SEHNR and CDR2 FQNEAQ (reference sequence). There are 16 residues in the CDR3. V was clipped by 5 bases and J by 0 bases; unmatched bases: 7. The DNA for the CDR3 is TGTGCCAGCAGCCGGGTAAGGACAGGGGTGAACACTGAAGCTTTCTTT. Encoded protein: CASSRVRTGVNTEAFF.

This chain joins TRBV4-3 and TRBJ2-5, with 10 bases fitting TRBD2. The length of the CDR3 is 17 residues. V was clipped by 0 bases and J by 4 bases; unmatched bases: 8. Germline CDR1 is LGHNA and CDR2 is YSLEER. The CDR3 DNA follows: TGCGCCAGCAGCCAAGATCGGCAGCGGGGGGGCCTAGAGACCCAGTACTTC. The encoded protein is CASSQDRQRGGLETQYF.

This clonotype has only one observation. The V call is TRBV24-1, the J call TRBJ2-1; no clear D gene. V gave up 7 bases and J gave up 3 bases, with 9 bases separating them. Germline CDR1 KGHDR, CDR2 SFDVKD. This CDR3 spans 13 amino acids. CDR3 in amino acids: CATRDGVYNEQFF. The CDR3 nucleotides are TGTGCCACCAGGGACGGAGTCTACAATGAGCAGTTCTTC.

This chain uses TRBV6-5 with TRBJ2-1; D remains ambiguous. V shed 8 bases and J shed 5 bases, with 10 bases lying between them. CDR1 and CDR2 (germline): MNHEY, SVGAGI. The CDR3 has 12 amino acids. The CDR3 region is CASQALHNEQFF. The CDR3 bases are TGTGCCAGCCAGGCCCTTCACAATGAGCAGTTCTTC.

The chain joins TRBV3-1 to TRBJ2-7; 12 bases agree with TRBD1. J was trimmed by 5 bases and V by 4 bases; bases with no gene match: 6. Germline values: CDR1 LGHDT, CDR2 YNNKEL (reference sequence). The CDR3 runs 15 residues. The CDR3 DNA sequence: TGTGCCAGCAGCCTCCGGGACAGGGGGCTGAACGAGCAGTACTTC. Translation gives CASSLRDRGLNEQYF.

V usage is TRBV20-1 and J usage is TRBJ2-2; TRBD1 is a possible D gene (6 bases). The CDR3 extends over 12 amino acids. Germline lookup yields CDR1 DFQATT and CDR2 SNEGSKA (reference sequence). Trimming shortened V by 6 bases and J by 5 bases, and 10 bases separated the two germline ends. CDR3: CSAPRGTGELFF. CDR3 nucleotides: TGCAGTGCCCCTAGGGGGACCGGGGAGCTGTTTTTT.

The rearrangement joins TRBV29-1 to TRBJ2-4, with 9 bases identical to TRBD1. This CDR3 contains 12 residues. With 6 bases clipped from V and 9 bases from J, the junction kept 6 bases outside the gene matches. Germline V CDR1 and CDR2: SQVTM, ANQGSEA. The CDR3 DNA is TGCAGCGTGGTGGACAGGGGAGGCATTCAGTACTTC. It codes for CSVVDRGGIQYF.

V gene TRBV4-3 combines with J gene TRBJ2-5; the D gene is possibly TRBD1 (5 bases). CDR1 LGHNA and CDR2 YSLEER come from the germline V gene. This CDR3 has 13 amino acids. The V and J ends lost 0 bases and 5 bases respectively, with 7 bases between them. The CDR3 region is CASSQESGETQYF. The CDR3 region has the DNA TGCGCCAGCAGCCAAGAATCAGGGGAGACCCAGTACTTC.

This clonotype showed up just once. J is TRBJ1-1 and V is TRBV13; 7 bases map to TRBD1. Germline V gene lookup returns CDR1 PRHDT and CDR2 FYEKMQ (reference sequence). V was pared by 0 bases and J by 7 bases, with 8 bases of the junction left unmatched. The CDR3 has 15 amino acids. CDR3 sequence (DNA): TGTGCCAGCAGCTTAGGAAGAGGGGGCAGGATTGAAGCTTTCTTT. This codes for CASSLGRGGRIEAFF.

Only one count was recorded for this clonotype. This chain connects TRBV6-5 to TRBJ1-2; no definite D call. Germline lookup yields CDR1 MNHEY and CDR2 SVGAGI. Trimming left V 5 bases short and J 4 bases short, with 11 bases between. The CDR3 loop spans 13 amino acids. CDR3 protein: CASSPANGYGYTF. The DNA for the CDR3 is TGTGCCAGCAGTCCCGCGAATGGCTATGGCTACACCTTC.

The V call is TRBV29-1, the J call TRBJ1-1, with 7 bases lining up with TRBD1. The CDR3 length is 14 residues. V lost 5 bases, J lost 0 bases, and 6 bases stayed unmatched. Germline V gene sequence: CDR1 SQVTM, CDR2 ANQGSEA. The CDR3 loop reads CSVPRGTLNTEAFF. The CDR3 DNA is TGCAGCGTTCCCAGGGGGACCTTGAACACTGAAGCTTTCTTT.